The clone carrying this T cell receptor (beta chain) has only a few counts. Its antigen is currently unknown. These data belong to a study of vaccination and CD4 T cells after COVID-19. The V gene lost 6 bases and the J gene lost 2 bases, with 15 bases spanning the gap. CDR1 and CDR2 from the germline V gene are DFQATT and SNEGSKA (reference sequence). The CDR3 is made up of 14 amino acids. The Oncomine TCR Beta short-read assay generated sequence data from the DNA of cultured CD4+ T cells. Extraction of genomic DNA was performed on cultured CD4+ T cells. MiXCR, applied by TCRdb to the PCR reads, yields one record per CDR3 protein. In the table there are about 15,000 distinct CDR3 sequences, about 28% of which are singletons. Treatment specified: approximately 11-day PBMC culture with coronavirus spike peptide pools or control peptides (ViraFEST assay). ViraFEST enlarged antigen-specific T cell populations with peptide pools and afterwards sequenced TCRs.

This chain connects TRBV20-1 to TRBJ2-3, with D possibly being TRBD2 (6 bases). Sequenced material: cultured CD4+ T cells from blood. The sequence was collected from a human donor with COVID-19. Written as DNA, the CDR3 is TGCAGTGCCCCCGGGGGAGGCGTCACAGATACGCAGTATTTT. Its translation: CSAPGGGVTDTQYF.